This T cell receptor (beta chain) was recovered during a study of cytomegalovirus exposure and HLA in healthy donors. As regards this clone: Its specificity is not known.

The length of the CDR3 is 14 residues. V was clipped by 2 bases and J by 4 bases, with 11 bases between them. Germline V CDR1 and CDR2: SGHRS, YFSETQ. Study observations and caveats: A few CMV-associated chains were confirmed in vitro to be specific for CMV antigens. Cytomegalovirus association was assigned to approximately 180 TCR beta chains.

Sequenced by immunoSEQ multiplex PCR; TCRdb stores in-frame clones only, minus some. The repertoire has tens of thousands of clones, about 91% of them found once; the top ten carry approximately 5.3%. Source material: PBMCs. The TCR sequence derives from a young man in good health and CMV-seropositive. This rearrangement joins TRBV5-1 to TRBJ2-3; D is unclear. CDR3 residues: CASSLSLIADTQYF. In DNA, the CDR3 is TGCGCCAGCAGCTTAAGCCTAATCGCAGATACGCAGTATTTT.